This T cell receptor (beta chain) was identified in a study of early T cells in non-severe SARS-CoV-2 infection. Individual cDNA molecules were tagged with unique molecular identifiers, the study reported. In TCRdb, the 5' RACE reads were re-called with MiXCR into one record per CDR3 protein. The table has more than 80,000 distinct CDR3 sequences, roughly 15% seen once; the top ten hold over 1.2%. From germline, CDR1 is ENHRY and CDR2 SYGVKD. This CDR3 region has 12 residues. Deletions cut 4 bases from V and 4 bases from J, with 8 bases between. This clonotype occurred a few times. The sequence derives from an adult who was a healthcare worker with PCR-confirmed SARS-CoV-2 infection or an uninfected control (not recorded which). The gene calls are TRBV10-3 and TRBJ2-7, with TRBD1 as a possible D gene (6 bases). Material for sequencing was whole blood. The CDR3, as DNA: TGTGCCATCAGTGGGGGGCAGTACGAGCAGTACTTC. It yields the protein CAISGGQYEQYF.